This T cell receptor (beta chain) was identified during a study of Tregs in tolerant kidney transplant recipients. The study's findings and limits: Activated donor B cell expansion appeared to reveal the most relevant donor-specific TCRbeta repertoire.

Thawed PBMCs were FACS-sorted into unstimulated CD4+CD25+CD127- regulatory T cells, CD4+CD25- non-regulatory cells, CD4 and CD8 cells. This clone has just a few counts. Its target is unknown. The method was immunoSEQ multiplex PCR; TCRdb's version includes in-frame clones alone and lacks a portion of them. The sample contains about 68,000 clones, roughly 89% of which appear only once. CDR1 is ENHRY and CDR2 is SYGVKD in the germline V gene. The CDR3 is 13 amino acids. Unmatched junction bases numbered 3, after V lost 8 bases and J lost 3 bases. The sequence was collected from a human donor in good health. The genes are TRBV10-3 and TRBJ1-5, with TRBD1 matching 8 bases. Sequencing input: CD4+ T cells from blood. The CDR3 loop is CAIGGQDNQPQHF. CDR3 bases: TGTGCCATCGGGGGACAGGACAATCAGCCCCAGCATTTT.